What follows are 26 T cell receptor beta chains derived from one specimen sequenced in a study of immune cell composition in non-small cell lung cancer. The data were produced by immunoSEQ multiplex PCR, yet TCRdb's version contains in-frame clones alone and is incomplete. This sample has some 1,800 clones, with around 86% found just once. The sequenced sample consisted of lung tumor tissue. The receptor source for this set is a human donor with non-small cell lung cancer.

V usage is TRBV6-5 and J usage is TRBJ1-2; D gene unclear. The germline V gene encodes CDR1 MNHEY and CDR2 SVGAGI. Trimming took 2 bases from V and 7 from J, leaving 14 bases between them. The CDR3 covers 14 residues. The CDR3 nucleotides read TGTGCCAGCAGTTACGCCGGAGGGAGGGTTGGCTACACCTTC. Translated, it gives CASSYAGGRVGYTF.

V and J are TRBV7-9 and TRBJ2-3; tentative D call: TRBD1 (5 bases). This CDR3 comprises 14 residues. Trimming stripped 1 base from V and 8 bases from J, with 13 bases between. Germline CDR1 reads SEHNR; CDR2 reads FQNEAQ (reference sequence). The CDR3 DNA follows: TGTGCCAGCAGCTTAGTAGGGGTAGAAGGTACGCAGTATTTT. Translated: CASSLVGVEGTQYF.

The chain has TRBV21-1 and TRBJ2-3; the table's D call TRBD2 went unverified against the DNA. TRBV21-1 is given as a pseudogene. This CDR3 is 17 amino acids long. The CDR3 region is CASSPSRTPTQTDTQYF. The CDR3 region has the DNA TGTGCCAGCAGCCCCTCAAGGACTCCTACCCAGACAGATACGCAGTATTTT.

V is TRBV5-4 and J is TRBJ2-7; tentative D call: TRBD2 (6 bases). The CDR3 spans 15 residues. Germline V CDR1 and CDR2: SGHNT, YYREEE (reference sequence). V dropped 4 bases and J dropped 2 bases, with 16 bases sitting between them. The CDR3: CASSEPGLRAYEQYF. CDR3 nucleotides: TGTGCCAGCAGCGAACCGGGACTGAGGGCCTACGAGCAGTACTTC.

The rearrangement links TRBV5-1 to TRBJ2-5; 12 bases agree with TRBD2. CDR1 SGHRS and CDR2 YFSETQ come from the germline V gene. V lost 5 bases, J lost 2 bases, and 10 bases stayed unmatched. The CDR3 covers 17 residues. The CDR3 DNA reads TGCGCCAGCAGTTGGTCTAGCGGGGGGGCTAGACAAGAGACCCAGTACTTC. Translation gives CASSWSSGGARQETQYF.

This clone was recorded a few times. This rearrangement joins TRBV6-1 to TRBJ2-1; weak D call: TRBD2 (7 bases). CDR1 and CDR2 (germline): MNHNS, SASEGT. V was pared by 0 bases and J by 5 bases, with 8 bases between. CDR3 length: 14 amino acids. The CDR3 reads CASSEAGGHNEQFF. CDR3 nucleotide sequence: TGTGCCAGCAGTGAAGCGGGGGGGCACAATGAGCAGTTCTTC.

This clone turned up a few times. The rearrangement uses TRBV7-8 and TRBJ2-7, with TRBD1 matching over 8 bases. In germline, CDR1 is SGHVS, CDR2 FQNEAQ. V shed 1 base, J shed 4 bases, and the junction held 9 bases outside the gene matches. The CDR3 is made up of 16 amino acids. CDR3 bases: TGTGCCAGCAGCTTAGTATCCGGACAGGGCGGGTACGAGCAGTACTTC. This sequence encodes CASSLVSGQGGYEQYF.

V usage is TRBV7-2 and J usage is TRBJ2-5; TRBD2 might be the D (6 bases). The CDR3 has 14 residues. V shed 3 bases and J shed 2 bases, with 10 bases lying between them. Germline CDR1 and CDR2: SGHTA and FQGNSA. CDR3 bases: TGTGCCAGCAGCTTCCCCGGGAGACAAGAGACCCAGTACTTC. Amino acids: CASSFPGRQETQYF.

The chain has TRBV4-3 and TRBJ2-7, with 11 bases identical to TRBD2. The CDR3 runs to 16 residues. Germline loops: CDR1 LGHNA, CDR2 YSLEER. The trim removed 2 bases at V and 4 bases at J, leaving 7 bases unmatched. CDR3 in DNA: TGCGCCAGCAGCCAAAGCCTAGCGGGGGGAGGGTACGAGCAGTACTTC. Protein sequence: CASSQSLAGGGYEQYF.

The chain carries TRBV2 and TRBJ2-7; 13 bases match TRBD2. Germline lookup yields CDR1 SNHLY and CDR2 FYNNEI. With V trimmed by 8 bases and J by 3 bases, 16 bases remained unmatched. The CDR3 extends over 18 amino acids. The CDR3 nucleotides are TGTGCCAGCCGACCGGGACTAGCGGGGTTAGTTCAGGGCTACGAGCAGTACTTC. Its protein product is CASRPGLAGLVQGYEQYF.

The chain couples TRBV6-4 to TRBJ2-7; D may be TRBD1 (5 bases). There are 17 residues in the CDR3. CDR1 MRHNA and CDR2 SNTAGT come from the germline V gene. V lost 2 bases and J lost 0, with 17 bases in between. The CDR3 sequence is CASSDGSLRGSSYEQYF. The DNA of the CDR3 is TGTGCCAGCAGTGACGGCTCTCTTAGGGGTAGCTCCTACGAGCAGTACTTC.

The rearrangement uses TRBV5-4 and TRBJ2-3; a weak D match, TRBD1 (6 bases). The germline V gene encodes CDR1 SGHNT and CDR2 YYREEE (reference sequence). This CDR3 contains 15 residues. Trimming removed 1 base from V and 0 bases from J, with 9 bases in between. CDR3 protein: CASSLRTGSTDTQYF. CDR3 DNA sequence: TGTGCCAGCAGCTTGAGAACAGGGAGCACAGATACGCAGTATTTT.

This rearrangement joins TRBV5-1 to TRBJ2-3; 9 bases are shared with TRBD2. Germline V gene data show CDR1 as SGHRS and CDR2 as YFSETQ. CDR3 size: 14 residues. V was clipped by 4 bases and J by 5 bases; unmatched bases: 5. DNA of the CDR3: TGCGCCAGCAGCCACCTAGCGGGGCAAGATACGCAGTATTTT. Protein product: CASSHLAGQDTQYF.

This chain joins TRBV27 and TRBJ2-1; no clear D. The CDR3 runs to 13 residues. The germline gives CDR1 MNHEY, CDR2 SMNVEV (reference sequence). The V end lost 5 bases, the J end lost 7 bases, and 12 bases lay between the germline ends. CDR3 DNA sequence: TGTGCCAGCAGTGAGATATCCCGTAATGAGCAGTTCTTC. Its protein is CASSEISRNEQFF.

The chain couples TRBV7-2 to TRBJ2-5, with 14 bases lining up with TRBD2. CDR3 length equals 16 residues. The ends lost 4 bases at V and 6 bases at J; junction bases unmatched: 7. Germline CDR1 is SGHTA and CDR2 is FQGNSA. In nucleotides, the CDR3 is TGTGCCAGCAGCTCGGGACTAGCGGGGGAGGGAAAGACCCAGTACTTC. Encoded protein: CASSSGLAGEGKTQYF. The complete variable domain, with remaining parts taken from reference TRBV7-2 and TRBJ2-5, reads GAGVSQSPSNKVTEKGKDVELRCDPISGHTALYWYRQSLGQGLEFLIYFQGNSAPDKSGLPSDRFSAERTGGSVSTLTIQRTQQEDSAVYLCASSSGLAGEGKTQYFGPGTRLLVL.

The V and J genes are TRBV29-1 and TRBJ2-5; D might be TRBD2 (5 bases). V was shortened by 6 bases and J by 5 bases, with 13 bases between the two germline ends. Germline V lookup: CDR1 SQVTM, CDR2 ANQGSEA. This CDR3 spans 12 amino acids. The chain's CDR3 is CSVGLSGETQYF. The DNA for the CDR3 is TGCAGCGTCGGACTCTCGGGCGAGACCCAGTACTTC.

This clone was picked up a small number of times. This rearrangement joins TRBV13 to TRBJ1-1; D not resolved. V was cut by 4 bases and J by 3 bases, with 9 bases left in between. The V gene's germline CDR1 is PRHDT and CDR2 FYEKMQ (reference sequence). This CDR3 comprises 13 residues. The chain's CDR3 is CASSSPHHTEAFF. Written as DNA, the CDR3 is TGTGCCAGCAGCTCTCCACATCACACTGAAGCTTTCTTT.

The J gene is TRBJ1-2, the V gene TRBV5-4; TRBD1 aligns across 8 bases. Germline CDR1 is SGHNT and CDR2 is YYREEE (reference sequence). The CDR3 has 14 residues. V shed 2 bases, J shed 2 bases, and the junction held 2 bases outside the gene matches. CDR3 sequence reads: CASSFGDRNYGYTF. In nucleotides, the CDR3 is TGTGCCAGCAGCTTTGGGGACAGGAACTATGGCTACACCTTC. Complete variable domain (other parts from reference TRBV5-4 and TRBJ1-2): ETGVTQSPTHLIKTRGQQVTLRCSSQSGHNTVSWYQQALGQGPQFIFQYYREEENGRGNFPPRFSGLQFPNYSSELNVNALELDDSALYLCASSFGDRNYGYTFGSGTRLTVV.

This clone was seen a handful of times. The same CDR3 can be traced to other DNA sequences in this sample. J is TRBJ2-5 and V is TRBV4-3, with a tentative D call TRBD2 (7 bases). V was cut by 1 base and J by 5 bases, with 14 bases left in between. Germline V gives CDR1 LGHNA, CDR2 YSLEER. This CDR3 spans 15 amino acids. Here the CDR3 DNA reads TGCGCCAGCAGCCAAGTTAGGGGGGGTCGGGAGACCCAGTACTTC. Translating gives CASSQVRGGRETQYF.

This chain connects TRBV5-1 to TRBJ1-2, with D perhaps TRBD1 (5 bases). CDR1 is SGHRS and CDR2 is YFSETQ in the germline V gene. V shed 0 bases and J shed 10 bases, with 13 bases lying between them. This CDR3 comprises 13 residues. The CDR3 DNA sequence: TGCGCCAGCAGCTTGGAAGGCAGGACAAACTACACCTTC. Translating gives CASSLEGRTNYTF.

A note on this clone: Germline and junction disagree at one end, which may indicate a read error. The chain carries TRBV7-7 and TRBJ2-1, with 8 nucleotides matching TRBD1. This CDR3 is 13 amino acids long. The germline V gene encodes CDR1 SSHAT and CDR2 FNYEAQ (reference sequence). CDR3 loop: CASSFQQGDEQFF. The CDR3 DNA is TGTGCTAGCAGCTTTCAACAGGGGGATGAGCAGTTCTTC.

This rearrangement joins TRBV7-9 to TRBJ1-2; possibly TRBD1 for D (6 bases). CDR3 length equals 16 residues. Germline lookup yields CDR1 SEHNR and CDR2 FQNEAQ (reference sequence). V was shortened by 6 bases and J by 2 bases, with 19 bases between the two germline ends. The CDR3 nucleotides are TGTGCCAGCAGTCGGCCCTTTCCAGGGGCAAACTATGGCTACACCTTC. This sequence encodes CASSRPFPGANYGYTF. Drawing the rest from reference TRBV7-9 and TRBJ1-2, the complete variable domain is DTGVSQNPRHKITKRGQNVTFRCDPISEHNRLYWYRQTLGQGPEFLTYFQNEAQLEKSRLLSDRFSAERPKGSFSTLEIQRTEQGDSAMYLCASSRPFPGANYGYTFGSGTRLTVV.

The rearrangement uses TRBV5-4 and TRBJ1-6; 7 bases align to TRBD1. There are 14 residues in the CDR3. Germline lookup yields CDR1 SGHNT and CDR2 YYREEE (reference sequence). The V and J ends lost 4 bases and 8 bases, in that order; junction bases with no gene match: 6. CDR3 bases: TGTGCCAGCAGCATGGGACAGCCAGATTCACCCCTCCACTTT. It codes for CASSMGQPDSPLHF. Full variable domain (rest looked up from reference TRBV5-4 and TRBJ1-6): ETGVTQSPTHLIKTRGQQVTLRCSSQSGHNTVSWYQQALGQGPQFIFQYYREEENGRGNFPPRFSGLQFPNYSSELNVNALELDDSALYLCASSMGQPDSPLHFGNGTRLTVT.

The chain combines TRBV18 with TRBJ1-2, with 8 bases identical to TRBD1. Germline lookup yields CDR1 KGHSH and CDR2 LQKENI. The CDR3 length is 15 residues. The junction had 8 bases not matched to a gene; V was cut back by 4 bases and J by 4 bases. The CDR3 bases are TGTGCCAGCTCACAGGGACAGGCTTCGAGCTATGGCTACACCTTC. It translates to CASSQGQASSYGYTF.

The CDR3 protein is CASSPGQGSGYTF. The CDR3 nucleotides read TGTGCCAGCAGTCCGGGACAGGGGTCTGGCTACACCTTC. This chain links TRBV27 with TRBJ1-2; 10 nucleotides line up with TRBD1. The CDR3 contains 13 residues. CDR1 and CDR2 (germline): MNHEY, SMNVEV (reference sequence). Trimming at V came to 5 bases and at J to 7 bases, leaving 4 bases not matched to a gene.

V and J are TRBV5-1 and TRBJ2-5; TRBD2 is a possible D gene (6 bases). Germline loops: CDR1 SGHRS, CDR2 YFSETQ. The CDR3 sequence is 16 residues long. V dropped 0 bases and J dropped 4 bases, with 16 bases sitting between them. CDR3 nucleotides: TGCGCCAGCAGCTTGGCCAGGACCGCCGGGAGAGAGACCCAGTACTTC. Amino acid sequence: CASSLARTAGRETQYF. The variable domain in full, with the rest retrieved from reference TRBV5-1 and TRBJ2-5, is KAGVTQTPRYLIKTRGQQVTLSCSPISGHRSVSWYQQTPGQGLQFLFEYFSETQRNKGNFPGRFSGRQFSNSRSEMNVSTLELGDSALYLCASSLARTAGRETQYFGPGTRLLVL.